The T cell receptor (beta chain) under discussion was sequenced for a study of blood T cell repertoires in COVID-19. This table comes from immunoSEQ multiplex PCR, and its TCRdb copy is limited to in-frame clones, with some not included. The sample shows fewer than 350,000 clones, about nine tenths of them seen only once. The CDR3 has 17 amino acids. Per the germline V gene, CDR1 is SGHRS and CDR2 is YFSETQ. With V trimmed by 0 bases and J by 4 bases, 8 bases remained unmatched. J is TRBJ1-2 and V is TRBV5-1, with 11 nucleotides matching TRBD1. Sequencing was performed on peripheral blood. The sequence derives from a woman under 40 with COVID-19, enrolled during active disease. The CDR3 DNA reads as TGCGCCAGCAGCTTGGATGCCTGGGGACAGGGGGGCTATGGCTACACCTTC. Protein product: CASSLDAWGQGGYGYTF.